Following are 27 T cell receptor beta chains from one sample sequenced in a study of naive CD8 T cells in extremely preterm neonates. The protocol was immunoSEQ multiplex PCR, while the TCRdb copy is restricted to in-frame clones and leaves out a portion. The data hold about 4,900 clones, with approximately 97% observed a single time. Cord blood came from elective full-term cesareans at 37-41 weeks without labor or membrane rupture. The sample taken for sequencing was naive CD8+ T cells from cord blood. These receptors were taken from a newborn in good health.

CDR3 DNA sequence: TGTGCCAGCAGTGATAGCGGGAGGGCCGTAGATACGCAGTATTTT. It specifies CASSDSGRAVDTQYF. The chain combines TRBV9 with TRBJ2-3; the match to TRBD2 covers 11 bases. Germline CDR1 SGDLS, CDR2 YYNGEE. The CDR3 sequence is 15 residues long. Unmatched junction bases numbered 7, after V lost 5 bases and J lost 5 bases.

The CDR3 DNA is TGTGCCAGCAGCTTGGAGGTGGCCAGGGCCGAAGAGACCCAGTACTTC. Its translation is CASSLEVARAEETQYF. This rearrangement joins TRBV5-6 to TRBJ2-5, with a weak D call TRBD1 (5 bases). CDR3 size: 16 residues. V lost 0 bases and J lost 3, with 15 bases in between. Germline CDR1 reads SGHDT; CDR2 reads YYEEEE.

The rearrangement joins TRBV28 to TRBJ2-4; D may be TRBD2 (7 bases). Deletions cut 8 bases from V and 3 bases from J, with 14 bases between. The CDR3 spans 14 residues. Germline V lookup: CDR1 MDHEN, CDR2 SYDVKM. CDR3 sequence (DNA): TGTGCCAGCTGGGGGGGCGAAGGCAAAAACATTCAGTACTTC. This translates into CASWGGEGKNIQYF.

The chain is built from TRBV6-1 and TRBJ2-5; 7 nucleotides agree with TRBD2. Germline V lookup: CDR1 MNHNS, CDR2 SASEGT. Trimming removed 1 base from V and 4 bases from J; junction bases left unmatched: 12. The CDR3 length is 17 residues. CDR3 DNA sequence: TGTGCCAGCAGTGAAGGCTATGGACTAGGGCTGGGAGAGACCCAGTACTTC. Its translation is CASSEGYGLGLGETQYF.

The chain couples TRBV4-3 to TRBJ2-7; 9 nucleotides match TRBD1. Germline values: CDR1 LGHNA, CDR2 YSLEER. The CDR3 runs 15 residues. V shed 4 bases, J shed 2 bases, and the junction held 6 bases outside the gene matches. The CDR3 loop is CASSPGTGMAYEQYF. DNA for the CDR3: TGCGCCAGCAGCCCGGGGACAGGGATGGCCTACGAGCAGTACTTC.

The gene calls are TRBV9 and TRBJ1-1, with 8 bases lining up with TRBD1. Per the germline V gene, CDR1 is SGDLS and CDR2 is YYNGEE. The CDR3 runs 16 residues. V was clipped by 3 bases and J by 0 bases; unmatched bases: 7. For the CDR3, the DNA is TGTGCCAGCAGCGGGAACCACAGGGGGATGAACACTGAAGCTTTCTTT. Residues: CASSGNHRGMNTEAFF. Variable domain in full (rest from reference TRBV9 and TRBJ1-1): DSGVTQTPKHLITATGQRVTLRCSPRSGDLSVYWYQQSLDQGLQFLIQYYNGEERAKGNILERFSAQQFPDLHSELNLSSLELGDSALYFCASSGNHRGMNTEAFFGQGTRLTVV.

The rearrangement links TRBV9 to TRBJ1-4, with D possibly TRBD1 on 5 matching bases. The CDR3 contains 14 residues. Germline-derived CDR1 and CDR2 are SGDLS and YYNGEE. Trimming left V 2 bases short and J 6 bases short, with 11 bases between. As DNA, the CDR3 is TGTGCCAGCAGCGTCGCAGGGATGGATGAAAAACTGTTTTTT. It is translated as CASSVAGMDEKLFF.

This clone was observed a handful of times. This chain uses TRBV7-9 with TRBJ2-7; 8 nucleotides agree with TRBD1. The CDR3 is 13 residues long. V shed 4 bases and J 5 bases; nucleotides not matched to a gene: 4. CDR1 and CDR2 (germline): SEHNR, FQNEAQ (reference sequence). CDR3 DNA: TGTGCCAGCAGCTCCCAGGGGGCCGACGAGCAGTACTTC. This codes for CASSSQGADEQYF.

The V gene is TRBV5-4, the J gene TRBJ2-5, with a tentative D call TRBD2 (6 bases). This CDR3 region has 12 residues. Germline V CDR1 and CDR2: SGHNT, YYREEE (reference sequence). Trimming cost V 2 bases and J 4 bases, with 6 bases left between them. The CDR3 sequence: CASSLAGETQYF. The DNA for the CDR3 is TGTGCCAGCAGCTTAGCGGGAGAGACCCAGTACTTC.

CDR3 sequence (DNA): TGTGCCAGCAGCAACGGGACAGGGGGCCATGGCTACACCTTC. This codes for CASSNGTGGHGYTF. The chain carries TRBV21-1 and TRBJ1-2; TRBD1, the D gene given by the table, was not confirmed from the DNA. TRBV21-1 is given as a pseudogene. This CDR3 comprises 14 residues.

The V gene is TRBV23-1, the J gene TRBJ2-5; a possible D gene is TRBD1 (8 bases). TRBV23-1 is filed as an ORF, its function uncertain. The V end lost 6 bases, the J end lost 1 base, and 18 bases lay between the germline ends. The CDR3 spans 16 residues. The CDR3 coding sequence is TGCGCCAGCAGCCTACAGGGGGAGGGCCCCCAAGAGACCCAGTACTTC. This sequence encodes CASSLQGEGPQETQYF.

The V gene is TRBV6-5, the J gene TRBJ2-1; TRBD2 matches 13 bases. In germline, CDR1 is MNHEY, CDR2 SVGAGI. V trimming: 7 bases; J trimming: 9 bases; junction bases outside the gene matches: 9. CDR3 length: 15 amino acids. The DNA of the CDR3 is TGTGCCAGCAAACTAGCGGGGGGGTCCTACGTTGAGCAGTTCTTC. This sequence encodes CASKLAGGSYVEQFF.

The genes are TRBV6-1 and TRBJ1-2; 8 bases are a match to TRBD1. The CDR3 extends over 15 amino acids. V gave up 0 bases and J gave up 7 bases; unmatched junction bases: 7. Germline V gene lookup returns CDR1 MNHNS and CDR2 SASEGT. CDR3 in amino acids: CASSEAPDRGGGYTF. Written as DNA, the CDR3 is TGTGCCAGCAGTGAAGCCCCAGACAGGGGCGGTGGCTACACCTTC.

This chain connects TRBV2 to TRBJ2-3; D is possibly TRBD1 (6 bases). Trimming stripped 3 bases from V and 1 base from J, with 14 bases between. Germline CDR1 SNHLY, CDR2 FYNNEI. CDR3 length equals 16 residues. The CDR3 bases are TGTGCCAGCAGTGACAGGGGCCTCCCTCGCACAGATACGCAGTATTTT. Translated, it gives CASSDRGLPRTDTQYF.

The genes are TRBV11-2 and TRBJ2-3; 7 nucleotides match TRBD2. J lost 0 bases, V lost 8 bases, and 2 bases had no gene match. The V gene's germline CDR1 is SGHAT and CDR2 FQNNGV. The CDR3 is 13 residues long. This CDR3 reads CASLSGSTDTQYF. DNA for the CDR3: TGTGCCAGCCTTAGCGGGAGCACAGATACGCAGTATTTT.

The rearrangement uses TRBV2 and TRBJ1-1; 11 positions match TRBD1. Germline CDR1 and CDR2: SNHLY and FYNNEI. V shed 6 bases, J shed 11 bases, and the junction held 8 bases outside the gene matches. This CDR3 has 13 amino acids. The CDR3 DNA reads TGTGCCAGCAGCGGACAGGGGGCGCGGGGCGCTTTCTTT. This translates into CASSGQGARGAFF.

This CDR3 reads CASSQVAGPRYEQYF. DNA for the CDR3: TGTGCCAGCAGCCAAGTAGCGGGTCCCCGCTACGAGCAGTACTTC. This chain uses TRBV14 with TRBJ2-7; TRBD2 agrees at 7 bases. V shed 1 base, J shed 3 bases, and the junction held 6 bases outside the gene matches. The CDR3 sequence is 15 residues long. The germline V gene encodes CDR1 SGHDN and CDR2 FVKESK.

V gene TRBV20-1 combines with J gene TRBJ2-2; D may be TRBD1 (5 bases). This CDR3 comprises 11 residues. Trimming took 6 bases from V and 7 from J, leaving 9 bases between them. Germline CDR1 is DFQATT and CDR2 is SNEGSKA (reference sequence). The CDR3 nucleotides are TGCAGTGCAAGGGGAATCGGGGAGCTGTTTTTT. Protein: CSARGIGELFF.

This clone showed up just once. The chain couples TRBV5-4 to TRBJ2-4; TRBD2 matches at 10 bases. CDR3 size: 13 residues. V shed 4 bases, J shed 5 bases, and the junction held 0 bases outside the gene matches. CDR1 and CDR2 from the germline V gene are SGHNT and YYREEE (reference sequence). CDR3 protein: CASSLAGENIQYF. The DNA for the CDR3 is TGTGCCAGCAGCCTAGCGGGGGAAAACATTCAGTACTTC.

The V and J genes are TRBV5-4 and TRBJ1-2; D call uncertain. The CDR3 totals 13 residues. The germline V and J ends were trimmed by 2 bases and 7 bases, with 12 bases remaining between them. Germline V gives CDR1 SGHNT, CDR2 YYREEE (reference sequence). The DNA of the CDR3 is TGTGCCAGCAGCTTTGGCTGGCAGGCTGGCTACACCTTC. It translates to CASSFGWQAGYTF. Combining the CDR3 with reference TRBV5-4 and TRBJ1-2 gives the whole variable domain ETGVTQSPTHLIKTRGQQVTLRCSSQSGHNTVSWYQQALGQGPQFIFQYYREEENGRGNFPPRFSGLQFPNYSSELNVNALELDDSALYLCASSFGWQAGYTFGSGTRLTVV.

The chain couples TRBV19 to TRBJ2-3; no reliable D call. The CDR3 is made up of 14 amino acids. V was pared by 5 bases and J by 3 bases, with 12 bases between. CDR1 is LNHDA and CDR2 is SQIVND in the germline V gene (reference sequence). CDR3 nucleotides: TGTGCCAGTAGTTCCTATGCGAGGACAGATACGCAGTATTTT. Translation: CASSSYARTDTQYF.

This chain uses TRBV7-2 with TRBJ2-5; 11 bases agree with TRBD2. The CDR3 length is 15 residues. CDR1 is SGHTA, CDR2 FQGNSA, per germline. The junction had 4 bases not matched to a gene; V was cut back by 2 bases and J by 5 bases. The CDR3 loop is CASSLLAGGGETQYF. As DNA, the CDR3 is TGTGCCAGCAGCTTACTAGCGGGAGGTGGGGAGACCCAGTACTTC.

V usage is TRBV19 and J usage is TRBJ2-5; 7 bases are shared with TRBD1. CDR3 length equals 13 residues. The V gene's germline CDR1 is LNHDA and CDR2 SQIVND (reference sequence). Trimming removed 3 bases from V and 4 bases from J; junction bases left unmatched: 2. The CDR3 sequence: CASSMSGGETQYF. The CDR3 region has the DNA TGTGCCAGTAGTATGTCAGGGGGAGAGACCCAGTACTTC.

This chain connects TRBV9 to TRBJ2-5; tentative D call: TRBD1 (5 bases). Trimming took off 0 bases at V and 4 bases at J, with 7 bases between the two ends. Per the germline V gene, CDR1 is SGDLS and CDR2 is YYNGEE. The length of the CDR3 is 13 residues. CDR3 loop: CASSVGGIETQYF. CDR3 DNA: TGTGCCAGCAGCGTAGGGGGCATAGAGACCCAGTACTTC.

The rearrangement joins TRBV6-5 to TRBJ2-5; 11 bases align to TRBD2. The DNA end lines up better with TRBJ2-7; the J call may be wrong. Germline CDR1 and CDR2: MNHEY and SVGAGI. This CDR3 has 15 amino acids. The DNA of the CDR3 is TGTGCCAGCAGTTACGGGACTAGCGGATTCTACGAGCAGTACTTC. As protein: CASSYGTSGFYEQYF.

V and J are TRBV6-5 and TRBJ2-5; the match to TRBD1 covers 11 bases. The V and J ends lost 2 bases and 7 bases, in that order; junction bases with no gene match: 0. This CDR3 is built from 13 residues. Germline CDR1 and CDR2: MNHEY and SVGAGI. CDR3 in amino acids: CASSYGQGATQYF. As DNA, the CDR3 is TGTGCCAGCAGTTACGGACAGGGGGCGACCCAGTACTTC.

V and J are TRBV6-5 and TRBJ1-2; D is undetermined. The germline V and J ends were trimmed by 2 bases and 6 bases, with 16 bases remaining between them. Germline assignment: CDR1 MNHEY and CDR2 SVGAGI. The CDR3 runs 15 residues. CDR3 protein: CASSYAMGEANGYTF. The CDR3 DNA reads as TGTGCCAGCAGTTACGCAATGGGAGAGGCAAATGGCTACACCTTC.